This paragraph covers one T cell receptor (beta chain) sequence. Its antigen is still unknown. This sample stems from a study of T cell responses to AZD1222 COVID-19 vaccine. The CDR3 runs 16 residues. Germline CDR1 is LNHDA and CDR2 is SQIVND (reference sequence). Between the trimmed V and J ends, which lost 4 bases and 2 bases, there was a span of 16 bases. TCRdb keeps only in-frame clones here, not all; method: immunoSEQ multiplex PCR. This table has about 160,000 clones, almost 90% appearing once. Study-wide findings and caveats: The donor cohort was predominantly white British with a female majority, and clonal diversity may have been underestimated. No repertoire was sampled before or during the peak T cell response, only after it.

This rearrangement joins TRBV19 to TRBJ2-3, with D possibly matching TRBD1 (7 bases). The receptor's source is an adult in good health. The sample in question was peripheral blood, obtained on day 0 of AZD1222 vaccination. CDR3 protein: CASSKPTGTYTDTQYF. The CDR3 DNA reads as TGTGCCAGTAGTAAACCGACAGGGACTTACACAGATACGCAGTATTTT. Supplemented by reference TRBV19 and TRBJ2-3, the full variable domain reads DGGITQSPKYLFRKEGQNVTLSCEQNLNHDAMYWYRQDPGQGLRLIYYSQIVNDFQKGDIAEGYSVSREKKESFPLTVTSAQKNPTAFYLCASSKPTGTYTDTQYFGPGTRLTVL.